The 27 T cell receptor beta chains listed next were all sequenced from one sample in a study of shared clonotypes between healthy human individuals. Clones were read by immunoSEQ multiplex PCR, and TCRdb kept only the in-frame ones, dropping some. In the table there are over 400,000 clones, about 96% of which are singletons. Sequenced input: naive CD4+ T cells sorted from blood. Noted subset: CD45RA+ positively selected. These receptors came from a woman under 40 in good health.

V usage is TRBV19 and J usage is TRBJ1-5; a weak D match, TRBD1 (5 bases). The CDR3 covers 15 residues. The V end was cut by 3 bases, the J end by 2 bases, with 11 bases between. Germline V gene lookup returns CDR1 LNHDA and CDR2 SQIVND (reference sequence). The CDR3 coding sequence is TGTGCCAGTAGTATTATGGGGCAACGCAATCAGCCCCAGCATTTT. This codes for CASSIMGQRNQPQHF.

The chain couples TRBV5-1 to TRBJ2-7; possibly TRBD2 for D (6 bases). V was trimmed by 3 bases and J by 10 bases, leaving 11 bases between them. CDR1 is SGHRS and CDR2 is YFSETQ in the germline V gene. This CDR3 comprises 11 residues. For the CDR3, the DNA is TGCGCCAGCAGCTCGGGAGTCACACAGTACTTC. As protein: CASSSGVTQYF.

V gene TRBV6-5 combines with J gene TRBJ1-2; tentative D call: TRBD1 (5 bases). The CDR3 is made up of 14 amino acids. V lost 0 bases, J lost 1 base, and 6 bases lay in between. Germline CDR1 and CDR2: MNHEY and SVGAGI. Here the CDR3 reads CASSYSRDNYGYTF. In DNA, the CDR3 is TGTGCCAGCAGTTACTCCAGGGATAACTATGGCTACACCTTC.

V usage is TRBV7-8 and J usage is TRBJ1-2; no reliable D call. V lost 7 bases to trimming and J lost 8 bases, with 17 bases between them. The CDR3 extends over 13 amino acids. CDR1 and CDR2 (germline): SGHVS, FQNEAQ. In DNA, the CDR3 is TGTGCCAGCACCGAAAGGTTCCGCCGGGGCTACACCTTC. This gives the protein CASTERFRRGYTF.

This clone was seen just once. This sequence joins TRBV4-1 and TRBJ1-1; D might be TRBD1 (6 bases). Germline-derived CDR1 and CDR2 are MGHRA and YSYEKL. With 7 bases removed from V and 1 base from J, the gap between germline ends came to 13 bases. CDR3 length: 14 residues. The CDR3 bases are TGCGCCAGCAATTTAAAGGGGGGGAACACTGAAGCTTTCTTT. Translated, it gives CASNLKGGNTEAFF.

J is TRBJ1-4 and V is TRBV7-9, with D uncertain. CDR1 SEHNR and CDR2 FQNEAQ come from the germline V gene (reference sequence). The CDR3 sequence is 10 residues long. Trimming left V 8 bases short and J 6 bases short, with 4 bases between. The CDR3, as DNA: TGTGCCAGCGGGGATGAAAAACTGTTTTTT. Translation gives CASGDEKLFF.

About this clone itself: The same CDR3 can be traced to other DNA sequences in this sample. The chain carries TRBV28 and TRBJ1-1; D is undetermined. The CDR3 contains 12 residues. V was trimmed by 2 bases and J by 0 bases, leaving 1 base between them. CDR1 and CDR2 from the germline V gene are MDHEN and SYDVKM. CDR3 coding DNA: TGTGCCAGCAGTTTAGTGAACACTGAAGCTTTCTTT. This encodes CASSLVNTEAFF.

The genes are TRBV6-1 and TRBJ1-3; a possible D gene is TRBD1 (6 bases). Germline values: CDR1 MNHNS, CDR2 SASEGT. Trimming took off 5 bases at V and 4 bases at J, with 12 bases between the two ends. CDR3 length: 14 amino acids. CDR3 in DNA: TGTGCCAGCAGTCGGACAGTCAACGGAAACACCATATATTTT. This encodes CASSRTVNGNTIYF.

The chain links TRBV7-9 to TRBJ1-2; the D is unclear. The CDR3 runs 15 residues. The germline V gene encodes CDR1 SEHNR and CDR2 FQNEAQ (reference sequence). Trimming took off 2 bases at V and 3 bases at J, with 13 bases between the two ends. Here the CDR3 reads CASSLTTHYYYGYTF. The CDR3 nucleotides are TGTGCCAGCAGCTTAACGACCCATTACTACTATGGCTACACCTTC.

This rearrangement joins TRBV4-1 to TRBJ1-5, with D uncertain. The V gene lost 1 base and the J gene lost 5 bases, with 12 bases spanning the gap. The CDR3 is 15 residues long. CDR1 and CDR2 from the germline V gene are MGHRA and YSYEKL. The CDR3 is CASSQVDAPYQPQHF. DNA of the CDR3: TGCGCCAGCAGCCAAGTGGACGCTCCGTATCAGCCCCAGCATTTT.

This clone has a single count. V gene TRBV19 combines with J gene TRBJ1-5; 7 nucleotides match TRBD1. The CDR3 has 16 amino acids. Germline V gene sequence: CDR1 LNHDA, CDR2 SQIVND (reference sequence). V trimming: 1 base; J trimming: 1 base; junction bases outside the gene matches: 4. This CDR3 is CASSIVGRGSNQPQHF. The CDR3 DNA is TGTGCCAGTAGTATAGTAGGCAGGGGGAGCAATCAGCCCCAGCATTTT.

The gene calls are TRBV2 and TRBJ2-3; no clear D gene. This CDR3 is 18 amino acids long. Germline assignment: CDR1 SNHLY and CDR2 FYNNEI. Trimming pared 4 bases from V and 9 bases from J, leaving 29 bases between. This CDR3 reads CASSAPGPPDRRARTQYF. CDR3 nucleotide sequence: TGTGCCAGCAGTGCACCGGGTCCCCCGGACCGTCGGGCTAGGACGCAGTATTTT.

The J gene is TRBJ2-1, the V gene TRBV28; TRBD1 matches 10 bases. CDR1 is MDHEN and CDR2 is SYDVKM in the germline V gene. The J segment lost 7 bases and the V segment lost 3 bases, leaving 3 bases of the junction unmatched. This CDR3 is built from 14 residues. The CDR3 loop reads CASSLTGGGNEQFF. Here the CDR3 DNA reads TGTGCCAGCAGTTTGACAGGGGGCGGGAATGAGCAGTTCTTC. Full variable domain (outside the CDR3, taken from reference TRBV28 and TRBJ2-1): DVKVTQSSRYLVKRTGEKVFLECVQDMDHENMFWYRQDPGLGLRLIYFSYDVKMKEKGDIPEGYSVSREKKERFSLILESASTNQTSMYLCASSLTGGGNEQFFGPGTRLTVL.

CDR3 region: CASSPHPGNRSPETQYF. The CDR3 bases are TGTGCCAGCAGTCCGCATCCCGGGAATAGGTCCCCAGAGACCCAGTACTTC. The rearrangement uses TRBV27 and TRBJ2-5, with a weak D call TRBD2 (5 bases). Germline values: CDR1 MNHEY, CDR2 SMNVEV (reference sequence). V was shortened by 5 bases and J by 4 bases, with 23 bases between the two germline ends. CDR3 length equals 17 residues.

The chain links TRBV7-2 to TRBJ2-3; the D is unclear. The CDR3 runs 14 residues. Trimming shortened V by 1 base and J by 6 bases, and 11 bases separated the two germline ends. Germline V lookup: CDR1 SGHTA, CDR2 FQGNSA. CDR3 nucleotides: TGTGCCAGCAGCTTAGAGGCGGTACTGGATACGCAGTATTTT. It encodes CASSLEAVLDTQYF.

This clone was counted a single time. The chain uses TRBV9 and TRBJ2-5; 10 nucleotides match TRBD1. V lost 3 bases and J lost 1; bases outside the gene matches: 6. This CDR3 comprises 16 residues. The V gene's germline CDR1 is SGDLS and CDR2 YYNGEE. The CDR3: CASSGRDRGPQETQYF. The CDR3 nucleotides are TGTGCCAGCAGCGGCCGGGACAGGGGTCCCCAAGAGACCCAGTACTTC. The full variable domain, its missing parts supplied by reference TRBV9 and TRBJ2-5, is DSGVTQTPKHLITATGQRVTLRCSPRSGDLSVYWYQQSLDQGLQFLIQYYNGEERAKGNILERFSAQQFPDLHSELNLSSLELGDSALYFCASSGRDRGPQETQYFGPGTRLLVL.

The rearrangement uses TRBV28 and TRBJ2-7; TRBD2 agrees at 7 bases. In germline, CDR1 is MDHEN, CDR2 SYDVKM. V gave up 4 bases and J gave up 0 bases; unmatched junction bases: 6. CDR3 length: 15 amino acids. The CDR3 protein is CASSSYRDYSYEQYF. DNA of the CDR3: TGTGCCAGCAGTTCCTACCGGGACTACTCCTACGAGCAGTACTTC.

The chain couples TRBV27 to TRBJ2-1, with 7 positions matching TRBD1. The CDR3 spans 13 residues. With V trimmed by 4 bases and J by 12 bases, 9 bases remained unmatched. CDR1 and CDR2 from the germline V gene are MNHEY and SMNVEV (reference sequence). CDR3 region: CASSSFRGRPQFF. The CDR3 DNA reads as TGTGCCAGCAGTTCCTTTAGGGGGCGACCGCAGTTCTTC.

This CDR3 reads CASSLVAGSGNTIYF. Written as DNA, the CDR3 is TGTGCCAGCAGCTTAGTGGCGGGCTCTGGAAACACCATATATTTT. V is TRBV13 and J is TRBJ1-3; D is unclear. The CDR3 spans 15 residues. The V gene lost 1 base and the J gene lost 0 bases, with 7 bases spanning the gap. Germline V lookup: CDR1 PRHDT, CDR2 FYEKMQ (reference sequence).

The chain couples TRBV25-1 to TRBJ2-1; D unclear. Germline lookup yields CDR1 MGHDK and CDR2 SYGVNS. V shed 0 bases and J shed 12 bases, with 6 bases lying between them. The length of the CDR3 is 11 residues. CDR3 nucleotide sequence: TGTGCCAGCAGTGAATATCTGCCGCAGTTCTTC. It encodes CASSEYLPQFF.

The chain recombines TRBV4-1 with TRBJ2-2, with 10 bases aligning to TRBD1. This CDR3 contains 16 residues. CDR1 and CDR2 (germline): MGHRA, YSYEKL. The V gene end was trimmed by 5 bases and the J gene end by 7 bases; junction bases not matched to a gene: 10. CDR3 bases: TGCGCCAGCAGCTCAATTGACAGGGGGCGCGGCGGGGAGCTGTTTTTT. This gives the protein CASSSIDRGRGGELFF.

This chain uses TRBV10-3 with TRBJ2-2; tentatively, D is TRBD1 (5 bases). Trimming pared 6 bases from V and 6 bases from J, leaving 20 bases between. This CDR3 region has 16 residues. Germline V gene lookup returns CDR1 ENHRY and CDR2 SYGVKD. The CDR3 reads CAIRQEQALEAGELFF. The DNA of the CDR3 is TGTGCCATCAGACAGGAGCAAGCGCTAGAGGCCGGGGAGCTGTTTTTT.

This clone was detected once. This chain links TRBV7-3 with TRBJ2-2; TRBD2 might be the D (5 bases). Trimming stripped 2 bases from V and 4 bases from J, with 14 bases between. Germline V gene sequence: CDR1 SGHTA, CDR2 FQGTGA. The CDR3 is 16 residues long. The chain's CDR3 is CASSLVGGASTGELFF. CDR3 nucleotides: TGTGCCAGCAGCTTAGTAGGAGGAGCGAGCACCGGGGAGCTGTTTTTT.

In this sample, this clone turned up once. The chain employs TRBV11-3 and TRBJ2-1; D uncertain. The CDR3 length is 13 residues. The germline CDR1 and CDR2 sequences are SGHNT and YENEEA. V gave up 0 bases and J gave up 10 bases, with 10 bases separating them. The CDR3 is CASSLDSLKEQFF. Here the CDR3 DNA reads TGTGCCAGCAGCTTAGATAGCCTGAAAGAGCAGTTCTTC. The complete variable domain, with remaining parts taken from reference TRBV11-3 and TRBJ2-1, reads EAGVVQSPRYKIIEKKQPVAFWCNPISGHNTLYWYLQNLGQGPELLIRYENEEAVDDSQLPKDRFSAERLKGVDSTLKIQPAELGDSAVYLCASSLDSLKEQFFGPGTRLTVL.

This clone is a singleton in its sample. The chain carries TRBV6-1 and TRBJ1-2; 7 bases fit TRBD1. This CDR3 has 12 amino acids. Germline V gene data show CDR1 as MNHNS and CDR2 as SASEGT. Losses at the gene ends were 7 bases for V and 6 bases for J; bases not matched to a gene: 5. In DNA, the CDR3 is TGTGCCAGCAACAGGGGTCTTGATGGCTACACCTTC. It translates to CASNRGLDGYTF.

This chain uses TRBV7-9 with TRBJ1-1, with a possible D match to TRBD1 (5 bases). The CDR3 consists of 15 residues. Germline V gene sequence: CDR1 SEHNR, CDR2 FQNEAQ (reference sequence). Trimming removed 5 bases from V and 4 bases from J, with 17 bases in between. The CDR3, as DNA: TGTGCCAGCAGCCTACGGGGGGGTCGAGGCACTGAAGCTTTCTTT. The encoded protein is CASSLRGGRGTEAFF.

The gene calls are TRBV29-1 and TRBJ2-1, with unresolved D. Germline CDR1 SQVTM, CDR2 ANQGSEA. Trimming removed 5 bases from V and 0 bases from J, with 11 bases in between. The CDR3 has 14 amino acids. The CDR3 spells CSVSLRSSYNEQFF. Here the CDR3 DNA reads TGCAGCGTTTCCCTCCGAAGCTCCTACAATGAGCAGTTCTTC.